Presented here are 10 T cell receptor beta chains from one specimen sequenced in a study of blood T cell repertoires in COVID-19. TCRdb's table, derived via immunoSEQ multiplex PCR, lists solely in-frame clones and lacks some. Of tens of thousands of clones listed, approximately 86% were seen once; the top ten hold about 9.5%. Material: peripheral blood. The receptor set was obtained from a human donor with acute or convalescent COVID-19. The donor label of this sample is uncertain.

The V gene is TRBV29-1, the J gene TRBJ2-5; D is unclear. The germline CDR1 and CDR2 sequences are SQVTM and ANQGSEA. With 1 base removed from V and 5 bases from J, the gap between germline ends came to 5 bases. The CDR3 is 11 residues long. CDR3 coding DNA: TGCAGCGTTGAAGCTGTGGAGACCCAGTACTTC. Protein: CSVEAVETQYF.

V usage is TRBV12-3 or TRBV12-4 and J usage is TRBJ1-1; D is ambiguous. Trimming left V 3 bases short and J 1 base short, with 6 bases between. There are 13 residues in the CDR3. The CDR3 nucleotides read TGTGCCAGCAGTTTGACGGGGAACACTGAAGCTTTCTTT. Its translation is CASSLTGNTEAFF.

The CDR3 sequence is CASSSAGTAMESGYTF. The CDR3, as DNA: TGTGCCAGCAGCTCAGCCGGGACAGCTATGGAGAGTGGCTACACCTTC. This chain links TRBV28 with TRBJ1-2; 7 nucleotides agree with TRBD1. The germline CDR1 and CDR2 sequences are MDHEN and SYDVKM. With 6 bases clipped from V and 7 bases from J, the junction kept 17 bases outside the gene matches. This CDR3 is 16 amino acids long.

The chain employs TRBV24-1 and TRBJ1-5, with TRBD1 matching 11 bases. Trimming took 3 bases from V and 5 from J; bases not matched to a gene: 5. Germline-derived CDR1 and CDR2 are KGHDR and SFDVKD. This CDR3 region has 16 residues. The CDR3 region is CATSDGQGALHQPQHF. In DNA, the CDR3 is TGTGCCACCAGTGATGGACAGGGGGCGCTCCATCAGCCCCAGCATTTT.

This chain joins TRBV27 and TRBJ1-1; 7 bases are shared with TRBD1. J lost 2 bases, V lost 5 bases, and 8 bases had no gene match. Germline V gene sequence: CDR1 MNHEY, CDR2 SMNVEV (reference sequence). The CDR3 covers 15 residues. Here the CDR3 reads CASSPQGLFNTEAFF. The CDR3 region has the DNA TGTGCCAGCAGTCCACAGGGGCTGTTCAACACTGAAGCTTTCTTT.

The rearrangement uses TRBV7-3 and TRBJ2-3; TRBD2 is a possible D gene (6 bases). Between the trimmed V and J ends, which lost 2 bases and 2 bases, there was a span of 11 bases. The CDR3 covers 15 residues. Germline V gene sequence: CDR1 SGHTA, CDR2 FQGTGA. In DNA, the CDR3 is TGTGCCAGCAGCTTATTAGGAGGGCCCACAGATACGCAGTATTTT. Amino acids: CASSLLGGPTDTQYF.

Notes on this clone: At one end, the junction sequence differs from germline, possibly due to a read error. This chain uses TRBV5-6 with TRBJ1-1; 7 bases align to TRBD1. This CDR3 comprises 16 residues. Per germline, CDR1 SGHDT and CDR2 YYEEEE. CDR3 bases: TGCGCCCGCAGCTTGTACGGGCAGGGGGGCAACACTGAAGCTTTCTTT. Translation gives CARSLYGQGGNTEAFF.

The chain employs TRBV4-1 and TRBJ2-5; unclear D gene. Germline V gene sequence: CDR1 MGHRA, CDR2 YSYEKL. Trimming left V 4 bases short and J 4 bases short, with 16 bases between. This CDR3 region has 15 residues. The CDR3 sequence: CASSPGVSLRETQYF. DNA for the CDR3: TGCGCCAGCAGCCCGGGTGTGAGCCTCCGAGAGACCCAGTACTTC.

CDR3 DNA sequence: TGTGCCAGCAGCGTTTCTACAGTAGGGCCCCAGCATTTT. It codes for CASSVSTVGPQHF. This sequence joins TRBV9 and TRBJ1-5; D remains ambiguous. The V gene's germline CDR1 is SGDLS and CDR2 YYNGEE. V was shortened by 2 bases and J by 9 bases, with 12 bases between the two germline ends. This CDR3 contains 13 residues. Variable domain in full (rest from reference TRBV9 and TRBJ1-5): DSGVTQTPKHLITATGQRVTLRCSPRSGDLSVYWYQQSLDQGLQFLIQYYNGEERAKGNILERFSAQQFPDLHSELNLSSLELGDSALYFCASSVSTVGPQHFGDGTRLSIL.

This chain links TRBV2 with TRBJ1-1; D is possibly TRBD1 (5 bases). The CDR3 contains 16 residues. Looked up from germline, CDR1 is SNHLY and CDR2 is FYNNEI. V shed 4 bases and J shed 3 bases, with 18 bases lying between them. The CDR3 coding sequence is TGTGCCAGCAGTGGCGGTCAGGGAATTTCGTACACTGAAGCTTTCTTT. Amino acid sequence: CASSGGQGISYTEAFF.